This TCR beta chain was observed in a study of shared clonotypes between healthy human individuals. Into CD45RA+ naive and CD45RA-negative memory subsets, the CD4+ cells were split. Notes on the study in general: Genetic and exposure-history diversity was limited by the few donors. Blood was the only sampled material, and tissue repertoires likely differ.

There are a few counts of this clone. What it binds is unknown. The same CDR3 also results from other DNA sequences found in this sample. This CDR3 has 11 amino acids. Germline lookup yields CDR1 SGHDN and CDR2 FVKESK. Deletions cut 3 bases from V and 4 bases from J, with 4 bases between. In the study's own analysis: Junction-only sequences produced by ImmunoSEQ had no quality scores, so filtering differed. Here immunoSEQ multiplex PCR was the method, and the copy in TCRdb shows in-frame clones only, minus some. V, J and clone size are those of that table, while D and trimming were read from the DNA. The sample has approximately 2.3 million clones; approximately 93% are singletons.

This TCR came from a man younger than 35 in good health. Some clones in this sample may be carry-over from other donors' samples. The chain has TRBV14 and TRBJ2-7; D is ambiguous. The sequenced material came from naive CD4+ T cells from PBMCs. The subset is: CD45RA+ positively selected. CDR3 sequence (DNA): TGTGCCAGCAGCCAGACTTACGAGCAGTACTTC. The encoded protein is CASSQTYEQYF.